The 30 T cell receptor beta chains presented below share a single source sample, sequenced in a study of T cell responses to AZD1222 COVID-19 vaccine. The table came from immunoSEQ multiplex PCR; TCRdb's copy has only in-frame clones and leaves some out. The table records 100,000 or so clones, about 88% of them present only once. The material was peripheral blood, obtained on day 0 of AZD1222 vaccination. The source of these receptors is an adult in good health.

This chain links TRBV19 with TRBJ2-7; the D is unclear. The ends were cut back, 6 bases at V and 1 base at J, with 13 bases in the middle. Germline CDR1 is LNHDA and CDR2 is SQIVND (reference sequence). The CDR3 has 14 amino acids. CDR3 protein: CASRRQIKSYEQYF. The CDR3 DNA reads TGTGCCAGTAGGCGGCAGATAAAGTCCTACGAGCAGTACTTC.

The V and J genes are TRBV13 and TRBJ1-1; the match to TRBD1 covers 8 bases. Trimming removed 5 bases from V and 1 base from J; junction bases left unmatched: 6. The CDR3 has 15 residues. Germline lookup yields CDR1 PRHDT and CDR2 FYEKMQ (reference sequence). The CDR3 is CASSPTGEGNTEAFF. The CDR3 nucleotides are TGTGCCAGCAGCCCGACAGGGGAAGGGAACACTGAAGCTTTCTTT.

The V and J genes are TRBV27 and TRBJ2-7; TRBD2 matches at 9 bases. CDR3 length equals 14 residues. With 5 bases clipped from V and 1 base from J, the junction kept 3 bases outside the gene matches. CDR1 is MNHEY and CDR2 is SMNVEV in the germline V gene (reference sequence). In nucleotides, the CDR3 is TGTGCCAGCAGTAGCGGGAGGCGGTCCTACGAGCAGTACTTC. Translated: CASSSGRRSYEQYF.

The rearrangement joins TRBV2 to TRBJ1-5; D not resolved. Germline lookup yields CDR1 SNHLY and CDR2 FYNNEI. With 2 bases removed from V and 7 bases from J, the gap between germline ends came to 12 bases. There are 14 residues in the CDR3. DNA of the CDR3: TGTGCCAGCAGTGAAACCCACCGGGCCCAGCCCCAGCATTTT. Encoded protein: CASSETHRAQPQHF.

The rearrangement joins TRBV6-5 to TRBJ2-2; no clear D. Per germline, CDR1 MNHEY and CDR2 SVGAGI. The CDR3 loop spans 14 amino acids. The V end was cut by 6 bases, the J end by 4 bases, with 12 bases between. The CDR3 nucleotides are TGTGCCAGCAGGTCTCAGGTTTCCACCGGGGAGCTGTTTTTT. Encoded protein: CASRSQVSTGELFF.

The chain joins TRBV28 to TRBJ1-5; D gene ambiguous. Germline-derived CDR1 and CDR2 are MDHEN and SYDVKM. Trimming left V 6 bases short and J 2 bases short, with 11 bases between. The CDR3 is 14 amino acids. CDR3 protein: CASRPTVGNQPQHF. The CDR3 bases are TGTGCCAGCAGACCGACTGTCGGCAATCAGCCCCAGCATTTT.

The chain employs TRBV28 and TRBJ1-1; TRBD1 matches 12 bases. Germline V gene data show CDR1 as MDHEN and CDR2 as SYDVKM. J gave up 4 bases and V 5 bases, and 5 bases lay outside the gene matches. This CDR3 has 15 amino acids. DNA of the CDR3: TGTGCCAGCAGTCCGGGGACAGGGGGCATCACTGAAGCTTTCTTT. The encoded protein is CASSPGTGGITEAFF.

The V call is TRBV6-5, the J call TRBJ2-5; possible D gene TRBD2, 5 bases. The V and J ends lost 5 bases and 4 bases respectively, with 14 bases between them. The CDR3 has 14 amino acids. Germline-derived CDR1 and CDR2 are MNHEY and SVGAGI. CDR3 sequence reads: CASSPTARGETQYF. The CDR3 bases are TGTGCCAGCAGTCCGACGGCTCGGGGAGAGACCCAGTACTTC.

V and J are TRBV2 and TRBJ2-1, with D perhaps TRBD2 (5 bases). This CDR3 has 13 residues. V gave up 7 bases and J gave up 5 bases, with 12 bases separating them. Germline CDR1 is SNHLY and CDR2 is FYNNEI. The CDR3 sequence is CASTRTWDNEQFF. The CDR3 DNA reads as TGTGCCAGCACTCGGACTTGGGACAATGAGCAGTTCTTC.

This clone was counted between two and nine times. V gene TRBV6-4 combines with J gene TRBJ2-3, with 11 nucleotides matching TRBD2. The CDR3 length is 15 residues. Germline CDR1 and CDR2: MRHNA and SNTAGT. V was pared by 0 bases and J by 4 bases, with 0 bases of the junction left unmatched. CDR3 nucleotide sequence: TGTGCCAGCAGTGACTCTAGCGGGGGGGCAGATACGCAGTATTTT. Translation gives CASSDSSGGADTQYF.

The chain links TRBV30 to TRBJ1-4, with D perhaps matching TRBD1 (5 bases). The V and J ends lost 1 base and 11 bases respectively, with 11 bases between them. CDR3 length: 12 amino acids. CDR1 and CDR2 from the germline V gene are GTSNPN and SVGIG (reference sequence). This chain's CDR3 is CAWSEVEGKLFF. The CDR3 region has the DNA TGTGCCTGGAGTGAGGTGGAGGGGAAACTGTTTTTT.

The V gene is TRBV7-2, the J gene TRBJ1-1; D uncertain. CDR1 and CDR2 from the germline V gene are SGHTA and FQGNSA. V was trimmed by 6 bases and J by 1 base, leaving 18 bases between them. The CDR3 runs to 16 residues. CDR3 sequence reads: CASSSYPQTKNTEAFF. The CDR3 DNA is TGTGCCAGCAGTAGTTACCCGCAGACCAAGAACACTGAAGCTTTCTTT.

The rearrangement links TRBV4-3 to TRBJ2-1; possibly TRBD1 or TRBD2 for D (5 bases each). V lost 3 bases and J 3 bases, leaving 9 bases between the germline ends. Germline loops: CDR1 LGHNA, CDR2 YSLEER. The CDR3 has 14 amino acids. The CDR3 region is CASSQGVGYNEQFF. CDR3 nucleotide sequence: TGCGCCAGCAGCCAGGGGGTCGGCTACAATGAGCAGTTCTTC.

The J gene is TRBJ1-2, the V gene TRBV6-5; D is unresolved. The ends were cut back, 6 bases at V and 8 bases at J, with 16 bases in the middle. Germline CDR1 is MNHEY and CDR2 is SVGAGI. The CDR3 is 13 amino acids. The CDR3 spells CASSQVWWRGYTF. The CDR3 region has the DNA TGTGCCAGCAGCCAGGTCTGGTGGCGGGGCTACACCTTC.

This sequence joins TRBV7-9 and TRBJ2-1, with 8 bases lining up with TRBD2. V shed 3 bases, J shed 7 bases, and the junction held 5 bases outside the gene matches. This CDR3 is 14 amino acids long. CDR1 is SEHNR, CDR2 FQNEAQ, per germline (reference sequence). The CDR3 region has the DNA TGTGCCAGCAGCTTCGGGGGGGCCGTTAATGAGCAGTTCTTC. This encodes CASSFGGAVNEQFF.

This clone is a singleton in its sample. V gene TRBV5-1 combines with J gene TRBJ2-3; 10 positions match TRBD1. This CDR3 spans 16 amino acids. The V and J ends lost 4 bases and 0 bases, in that order; junction bases with no gene match: 5. CDR1 SGHRS and CDR2 YFSETQ come from the germline V gene. CDR3 protein: CASSPGTGASTDTQYF. The CDR3 coding sequence is TGCGCCAGCAGCCCCGGGACAGGGGCAAGCACAGATACGCAGTATTTT.

V is TRBV5-1 and J is TRBJ2-5; 9 nucleotides line up with TRBD1. Per germline, CDR1 SGHRS and CDR2 YFSETQ. The CDR3 covers 16 residues. The junction had 11 bases not matched to a gene; V was cut back by 4 bases and J by 4 bases. The CDR3 region is CASSRSGTGLGETQYF. The DNA for the CDR3 is TGCGCCAGCAGCCGATCCGGGACAGGGTTAGGAGAGACCCAGTACTTC.

The V gene is TRBV9, the J gene TRBJ2-7; 11 nucleotides align to TRBD2. The CDR3 is 15 residues long. CDR1 is SGDLS, CDR2 YYNGEE, per germline. V was clipped by 0 bases and J by 3 bases; unmatched bases: 2. CDR3 in DNA: TGTGCCAGCAGCGTAGAAGGACTAGCGGGCTACGAGCAGTACTTC. This gives the protein CASSVEGLAGYEQYF. The whole variable domain, remainder taken from reference TRBV9 and TRBJ2-7, is DSGVTQTPKHLITATGQRVTLRCSPRSGDLSVYWYQQSLDQGLQFLIQYYNGEERAKGNILERFSAQQFPDLHSELNLSSLELGDSALYFCASSVEGLAGYEQYFGPGTRLTVT.

The chain uses TRBV7-2 and TRBJ2-2; tentatively, D is TRBD1 (5 bases). The CDR3 spans 14 residues. Looked up from germline, CDR1 is SGHTA and CDR2 is FQGNSA. V gave up 5 bases and J gave up 4 bases, with 11 bases separating them. The CDR3 coding sequence is TGTGCCAGCAGCAGACAGTTAAGCACCGGGGAGCTGTTTTTT. The encoded protein is CASSRQLSTGELFF. The full variable domain, with the rest looked up from reference TRBV7-2 and TRBJ2-2, is GAGVSQSPSNKVTEKGKDVELRCDPISGHTALYWYRQSLGQGLEFLIYFQGNSAPDKSGLPSDRFSAERTGGSVSTLTIQRTQQEDSAVYLCASSRQLSTGELFFGEGSRLTVL.

This clone occurred a few times. Other DNA sequences in this sample translate to the same CDR3. The genes are TRBV27 and TRBJ1-2; D is undetermined. Trimming left V 6 bases short and J 2 bases short, with 10 bases between. Germline assignment: CDR1 MNHEY and CDR2 SMNVEV (reference sequence). There are 13 residues in the CDR3. The CDR3 nucleotides read TGTGCCAGCAGCCCGGACGGAAACTATGGCTACACCTTC. Its protein is CASSPDGNYGYTF.

This clone was seen only a few times. The chain couples TRBV3-1 (or the pseudogene TRBV3-2) to TRBJ1-6; D perhaps matches TRBD1 (6 bases). The germline V gene encodes CDR1 LGHDT and CDR2 YNNKEL (reference sequence). The CDR3 totals 15 residues. With 3 bases removed from V and 2 bases from J, the gap between germline ends came to 8 bases. Here the CDR3 reads CASSHGGPYNSPLHF. CDR3 DNA: TGTGCCAGCAGCCATGGGGGGCCCTATAATTCACCCCTCCACTTT.

J is TRBJ1-2 and V is TRBV5-1, with 8 bases identical to TRBD1. CDR3 length: 14 residues. Germline loops: CDR1 SGHRS, CDR2 YFSETQ. Trimming removed 2 bases from V and 3 bases from J; junction bases left unmatched: 3. DNA for the CDR3: TGCGCCAGCAGCTTAATGACAGGGGACTATGGCTACACCTTC. Translating gives CASSLMTGDYGYTF.

The J gene is TRBJ1-5, the V gene TRBV28; the match to TRBD1 covers 10 bases. This CDR3 region has 16 residues. V lost 4 bases and J lost 3; bases outside the gene matches: 6. In germline, CDR1 is MDHEN, CDR2 SYDVKM. The CDR3 DNA reads as TGTGCCAGCAGTTCCGGACAGGGGGGATTCAATCAGCCCCAGCATTTT. This sequence encodes CASSSGQGGFNQPQHF.

The DNA for the CDR3 is TGTGCCAGCAGTTCCCCCACTGAAGCTTTCTTT. Translated, it gives CASSSPTEAFF. This sequence joins TRBV28 and TRBJ1-1; no reliable D call. The CDR3 has 11 residues. Trimming left V 4 bases short and J 4 bases short, with 4 bases between. Germline V gives CDR1 MDHEN, CDR2 SYDVKM.

The CDR3 spells CASSSVRQLTKQFF. CDR3 bases: TGTGCCAGCAGCTCTGTGCGACAGCTAACGAAGCAGTTCTTC. The chain carries TRBV11-2 and TRBJ2-1, with D perhaps TRBD1 (5 bases). Trimming took 4 bases from V and 11 from J, leaving 18 bases between them. CDR1 SGHAT and CDR2 FQNNGV come from the germline V gene. The CDR3 contains 14 residues.

The chain links TRBV30 to TRBJ2-5; D is possibly TRBD2 (6 bases). V was clipped by 4 bases and J by 1 base, with 13 bases between them. The CDR3 contains 14 residues. Germline values: CDR1 GTSNPN, CDR2 SVGIG (reference sequence). The CDR3 nucleotides read TGTGCCTGGAATGTGGAGGGGTTCCAAGAGACCCAGTACTTC. As protein: CAWNVEGFQETQYF.

This chain joins TRBV9 and TRBJ2-2, with 9 bases fitting TRBD2. The CDR3 contains 16 residues. With 0 bases clipped from V and 2 bases from J, the junction kept 2 bases outside the gene matches. From germline, CDR1 is SGDLS and CDR2 YYNGEE. CDR3 bases: TGTGCCAGCAGCGTAGTAGCGGGGGTAAACACCGGGGAGCTGTTTTTT. Its translation is CASSVVAGVNTGELFF.

V gene TRBV11-1 combines with J gene TRBJ2-7; 10 bases line up with TRBD1. With V trimmed by 6 bases and J by 7 bases, 9 bases remained unmatched. Germline CDR1 reads SGHAT; CDR2 reads FQDESV (reference sequence). The CDR3 has 14 amino acids. The CDR3 DNA reads as TGTGCCAGCAGTTCCGGGACAGGGGCGGGTGAGCAGTACTTC. Translating gives CASSSGTGAGEQYF.

The rearrangement joins TRBV7-9 to TRBJ1-2; TRBD1 is a possible D gene (6 bases). From germline, CDR1 is SEHNR and CDR2 FQNEAQ (reference sequence). Trimming shortened V by 4 bases and J by 4 bases, and 13 bases separated the two germline ends. There are 14 residues in the CDR3. This CDR3 is CASSSTGRSYGYTF. The CDR3 region has the DNA TGTGCCAGCAGCTCAACAGGGAGATCCTATGGCTACACCTTC.

V and J are TRBV11-2 and TRBJ2-5; either TRBD1 or TRBD2 may fit D (5 bases each). Germline V gene lookup returns CDR1 SGHAT and CDR2 FQNNGV. Between the trimmed V and J ends, which lost 5 bases and 1 base, there was a span of 8 bases. The CDR3 runs to 13 residues. The CDR3 bases are TGTGCCAGCAGCCAGGGACCCCAAGAGACCCAGTACTTC. Translation: CASSQGPQETQYF. Looking up the rest from reference TRBV11-2 and TRBJ2-5 gives the full variable domain: EAGVAQSPRYKIIEKRQSVAFWCNPISGHATLYWYQQILGQGPKLLIQFQNNGVVDDSQLPKDRFSAERLKGVDSTLKIQPAKLEDSAVYLCASSQGPQETQYFGPGTRLLVL.